A selection of T cell receptor beta chains follows, all from one sample in a study of T cells in Graves' hyperthyroidism and ophthalmopathy. TCRdb redid the calling of the multiplex PCR reads with MiXCR, one entry per CDR3 protein. Found here are a few hundred thousand distinct CDR3 sequences, around 25% of them singletons; the top ten hold more than 60%. The sequencing sample was made of blood. The receptors stem from a man between 45 and 60 years old with Graves' hyperthyroidism. Both conserved end residues are part of each CDR3. A D gene is named only where the DNA matches it firmly. Some rows have no size entry. The others give once, few or many, or a class for an expanded clone.

J gene	D gene	clone size	V gene	CDR3 protein	CDR3 DNA
TRBJ2-2	TRBD2	-	TRBV7-2	CASSFEGGPTGELFF	TGTGCCAGCAGCTTTGAGGGAGGGCCGACCGGGGAGCTGTTTTTT
TRBJ1-2	TRBD1	once	TRBV5-6	CASSYLRDRPGYTF	TGTGCCAGCAGCTATCTCCGGGACAGACCTGGCTACACCTTC
TRBJ2-2	-	-	TRBV2	CASSVRTANTGELFF	TGTGCCAGCAGTGTCCGGACAGCGAACACCGGGGAGCTGTTTTTT
TRBJ2-7	-	-	TRBV7-9	CASSLAQAPSYEQYF	TGTGCCAGCAGCTTAGCCCAGGCCCCTTCTTACGAGCAGTACTTC
TRBJ2-1	TRBD2	few	TRBV12-5	CASGLDISAGGPHNEQFF	TGTGCTAGTGGTTTGGATATCTCAGCGGGAGGGCCCCACAATGAGCAGTTCTTC
TRBJ2-7	-	-	TRBV5-1	CASSLSAKRGEQYF	TGCGCCAGCAGCTTGTCGGCCAAGAGAGGAGAGCAGTACTTC
TRBJ1-2	-	-	TRBV20-1	CSARALGRLANYGYTF	TGCAGTGCTAGAGCTTTGGGACGCCTAGCTAACTATGGCTACACCTTC
TRBJ1-5	TRBD1	few	TRBV7-2	CASSLTGGRPQHF	TGTGCCAGCAGCTTAACAGGGGGGAGGCCCCAGCATTTT
TRBJ2-1	-	few	TRBV28	CASSLRPRTNEQFF	TGTGCCAGCAGTCTAAGGCCCAGGACCAATGAGCAGTTCTTC
TRBJ1-4	-	once	TRBV19	CASTAGRYEKLFF	TGTGCCAGTACGGCAGGGCGATACGAAAAACTGTTTTTT
TRBJ1-1	-	few	TRBV14	CASSQDSGTEAFF	TGTGCCAGCAGCCAAGATAGTGGCACTGAAGCTTTCTTT
TRBJ2-7	-	-	TRBV19	CASSISSGDGHATLYF	TGTGCCAGTAGTATTTCATCGGGGGATGGACACGCTACGCTGTACTTC
TRBJ2-3	-	-	TRBV5-1	CASSLAARANPETDTQYF	TGCGCCAGCAGCTTGGCTGCTAGAGCTAATCCTGAAACAGATACGCAGTATTTT
TRBJ2-2	-	few	TRBV11-3	CASSPAGPGTGELFF	TGTGCCAGCAGCCCGGCGGGCCCGGGGACCGGGGAGCTGTTTTTT
TRBJ2-5	-	-	TRBV27	CASSPNRQATGETQYF	TGTGCCAGCAGTCCTAACCGACAAGCAACGGGGGAGACCCAGTACTTC
TRBJ1-5	-	-	TRBV5-1	CASSLSAQPNQPQHF	TGCGCCAGCAGCTTGTCTGCCCAACCCAATCAGCCCCAGCATTTT
TRBJ2-2	-	many	TRBV11-2	CASSRTGELFF	TGTGCCAGCAGCAGGACCGGGGAGCTGTTTTTT
TRBJ2-7	TRBD2	-	TRBV5-6	CASSLSGRLYEQYF	TGTGCCAGCAGCCTTAGCGGGAGGCTCTACGAGCAGTACTTC
TRBJ2-1	TRBD1	few	TRBV6-1	CASSIRDRGYNEQFF	TGTGCCAGCAGCATCCGGGACAGGGGGTACAATGAGCAGTTCTTC
TRBJ2-3	TRBD2	-	TRBV5-4	CASSPRTSGSPDTQYF	TGTGCCAGCAGCCCCCGGACTAGCGGGAGCCCAGATACGCAGTATTTT
TRBJ1-1	-	-	TRBV6-1	CASRFGSKNTEAFF	TGTGCCAGCAGGTTCGGGAGCAAGAACACTGAAGCTTTCTTT
TRBJ1-4	-	-	TRBV5-6	CASSLDRAGPNEKLFF	TGTGCCAGCAGCTTGGATCGTGCAGGACCTAATGAAAAACTGTTTTTT
TRBJ2-1	TRBD2	-	TRBV7-2	CASSLAFGGGRNEQFF	TGTGCCAGCAGCTTAGCCTTCGGGGGGGGGAGGAATGAGCAGTTCTTC
TRBJ2-5	TRBD2	few	TRBV7-9	CASSPHRGLAEETQYF	TGTGCCAGCAGCCCCCATCGGGGACTAGCGGAAGAGACCCAGTACTTC
TRBJ2-5	TRBD1	-	TRBV10-3	CASGTAQETQYF	TGTGCCTCCGGGACAGCTCAAGAGACCCAGTACTTC
TRBJ2-5	-	few	TRBV4-1	CASSQVTQLAASQYF	TGCGCCAGCAGCCAAGTAACCCAGTTGGCGGCCAGTCAGTACTTC
TRBJ2-3	-	-	TRBV5-1	CASKRGMETDTQYF	TGCGCCAGCAAAAGGGGGATGGAAACAGATACGCAGTATTTT
TRBJ2-1	TRBD2	-	TRBV15	CATSGLAGFGEQFF	TGTGCCACCAGCGGACTAGCGGGATTTGGTGAGCAGTTCTTC
TRBJ2-5	TRBD2	few	TRBV7-9	CASSLAWGGETQYF	TGTGCCAGCAGCTTAGCGTGGGGGGGAGAGACCCAGTACTTC
TRBJ2-1	TRBD2	many	TRBV12-3/TRBV12-4	CASSLRTKPGLDNEQFF	TGTGCCAGCAGTTTACGGACTAAGCCGGGACTAGACAATGAGCAGTTCTTC
TRBJ2-5	TRBD2	-	TRBV28	CASSYLGLAGGPETQYF	TGTGCCAGCAGTTACCTGGGACTAGCGGGAGGGCCGGAGACCCAGTACTTC
TRBJ1-1	-	-	TRBV5-1	CASSARGTGATFF	TGCGCCAGCAGCGCTAGAGGTACGGGTGCGACTTTCTTT
TRBJ2-1	-	few	TRBV5-1	CASSSTGWEQFF	TGCGCCAGCAGCTCGACCGGCTGGGAGCAGTTCTTC
TRBJ1-5	TRBD1	once	TRBV20-1	CSANPGAGGRESQPQHF	TGCAGTGCTAACCCTGGGGCAGGGGGCCGGGAGAGTCAGCCCCAGCATTTT
TRBJ2-1	TRBD2	few	TRBV12-5	CASGSLTSGRYNEQFF	TGTGCTAGTGGTTCGTTGACTAGCGGGCGCTACAATGAGCAGTTCTTC
TRBJ2-5	-	few	TRBV12-3/TRBV12-4	CASSVTEETQYF	TGTGCCAGCAGTGTGACAGAAGAGACCCAGTACTTC
TRBJ2-5	-	many	TRBV20-1	CSVVGRGLWETQYF	TGCAGTGTAGTTGGCAGGGGCCTTTGGGAGACCCAGTACTTC
TRBJ1-1	-	few	TRBV4-1	CASSQGGTSEAFF	TGCGCCAGCAGCCAAGGGGGGACGTCAGAAGCTTTCTTT
TRBJ2-7	TRBD2	many	TRBV12-3/TRBV12-4	CASRKRGLDYYEQYF	TGTGCCAGCCGGAAGCGGGGCCTGGATTACTACGAGCAGTACTTC
TRBJ1-2	TRBD1	-	TRBV29-1	CSATPQGAFGYTF	TGCAGCGCCACACCACAGGGGGCTTTTGGCTACACCTTC
TRBJ2-7	TRBD1	-	TRBV5-1	CASSWDRGFYEQYF	TGCGCCAGCAGCTGGGACAGGGGTTTCTACGAGCAGTACTTC
TRBJ2-1	-	-	TRBV4-1	CASSRMGDNEQFF	TGCGCCAGCAGCCGGATGGGAGACAATGAGCAGTTCTTC
TRBJ2-2	TRBD2	-	TRBV24-1	CATSDTGTSSNTGELFF	TGTGCCACCAGTGACACCGGGACTAGCTCGAACACCGGGGAGCTGTTTTTT
TRBJ1-1	-	few	TRBV3-1	CASSQDTGYTEAFF	TGTGCCAGCAGCCAAGATACCGGGTACACTGAAGCTTTCTTT
TRBJ2-3	TRBD2	few	TRBV12-3/TRBV12-4	CASTGGEGPNTQYF	TGTGCCAGCACGGGAGGGGAGGGTCCGAATACGCAGTATTTT
TRBJ2-5	-	few	TRBV18	CASSPRQGIGETQYF	TGTGCCAGCTCACCACGCCAGGGAATCGGGGAGACCCAGTACTTC
TRBJ1-2	-	-	TRBV29-1	CSVEDWTARNYGYAF	TGCAGCGTTGAAGATTGGACAGCCAGGAACTATGGCTACGCCTTC
TRBJ2-2	TRBD2	-	TRBV12-5	CASGLDLKAGATGELFF	TGTGCTAGTGGTTTGGACTTAAAAGCGGGAGCCACCGGGGAGCTGTTTTTT
TRBJ2-7	-	few	TRBV19	CASSASGTTYEQYF	TGTGCCAGTAGTGCCTCAGGGACCACCTACGAGCAGTACTTC
TRBJ1-1	-	few	TRBV6-1	CAIGAWNTEAFF	TGTGCCATTGGAGCGTGGAACACTGAAGCTTTCTTT
TRBJ2-7	-	-	TRBV7-9	CASSLDMSYEQYF	TGTGCCAGCAGCTTGGACATGAGCTACGAGCAGTACTTC
TRBJ2-5	-	-	TRBV7-3	CASSSAPPRAFQETQYF	TGTGCCAGCAGCTCCGCCCCCCCTAGGGCTTTTCAAGAGACCCAGTACTTC
TRBJ1-2	-	-	TRBV7-8	CASSLAGQAGGYTF	TGTGCCAGCAGCTTAGCCGGACAAGCGGGGGGCTACACCTTC
TRBJ1-2	-	-	TRBV27	CASSLGGQPYGYTF	TGTGCCAGCAGTTTAGGGGGACAACCCTATGGCTACACCTTC
TRBJ1-1	TRBD1	-	TRBV11-2	CASTLGQGAGEAFF	TGTGCCAGCACCCTGGGACAGGGGGCGGGTGAAGCTTTCTTT
TRBJ2-1	TRBD2	once	TRBV7-2	CASSLGALAGTDEQFF	TGTGCCAGCAGCTTAGGAGCCCTAGCGGGGACGGATGAGCAGTTCTTC
TRBJ1-1	-	-	TRBV27	CASSLSREMVTEAFF	TGTGCCAGCAGTTTATCAAGGGAAATGGTCACTGAAGCTTTCTTT